Below are 3 T cell receptor beta chains sequenced from a single sample in a study of response to subunit inactivated influenza vaccine (dated by TCRdb to the late 2010s). Receptors were amplified or captured by RT-PCR. TCRdb names Illumina HiSeq 2500 as the instrument used. Clones were called with MiXCR by TCRdb after fastp trimmed the public reads at Q25, and only in-frame beta chains were retained. Records with the same CDR3 protein are collapsed into one entry carrying the most frequent genes and DNA. Present in this sample are hundreds of thousands of distinct CDR3 sequences, approximately 15% of which were seen just once. The ten largest clones take up more than 9% of the sample. The sample in question was PBMCs from blood, obtained roughly 12 days after vaccination. These receptors were taken from a man aged 50 or older who received an inactivated influenza vaccine. Donor details come from another sample of the same person, matched by shared clones.

This clonotype was counted only a few times. The chain couples TRBV12-3 or TRBV12-4 to TRBJ1-2; D is unresolved. The CDR3 totals 13 residues. V lost 7 bases, J lost 8 bases, and 17 bases lay in between. The CDR3 nucleotides read TGTGCCAGCACTCTACTATCTTCGTTCGGCTACACCTTC. Encoded protein: CASTLLSSFGYTF.

This clonotype turned up a few times. The rearrangement joins TRBV20-1 to TRBJ1-5; D not resolved. CDR3 size: 13 residues. The germline V gene has CDR1 DFQATT and CDR2 SNEGSKA (reference sequence). The V end lost 4 bases, the J end lost 2 bases, and 9 bases lay between the germline ends. The CDR3 loop is CSATKGGNQPQHF. CDR3 coding DNA: TGCAGTGCTACAAAGGGTGGCAATCAGCCCCAGCATTTT.

The rearrangement joins TRBV20-1 to TRBJ2-1; 9 nucleotides align to TRBD1. V shed 2 bases, J shed 5 bases, and the junction held 4 bases outside the gene matches. The CDR3 is 14 amino acids. Germline values: CDR1 DFQATT, CDR2 SNEGSKA (reference sequence). The CDR3 nucleotides read TGCAGTGCTAGATCCGGGACAGGGCACAATGAGCAGTTCTTC. As protein: CSARSGTGHNEQFF.